The 25 T cell receptor beta chains reported below all come from one sample, sequenced in a study of post-analysis software for immune sequencing data. Study results and caveats: Four to six TRBV segments (TRBV5-6, TRBV5-1 and TRBV20-1 among them) occurred more frequently in patients than in controls.

Researchers reported that TCR beta cDNA libraries carried unique molecular identifiers. Via MiXCR, TCRdb re-called the PCR reads, giving one row per CDR3 protein. The table has hundreds of thousands of distinct CDR3 sequences, roughly three fifths seen once. No antigens are known for them. The specimen was blood. These TCRs come from a girl between 2 and 10 years old with multiple sclerosis.

This clonotype showed up just a few times. The genes are TRBV5-1 and TRBJ2-1; tentatively, D is TRBD1 (6 bases). Germline CDR1 reads SGHRS; CDR2 reads YFSETQ. This CDR3 is 16 amino acids long. V was pared by 5 bases and J by 2 bases, with 17 bases between. The CDR3 sequence: CASRPAGTTTYNEQFF. The CDR3 DNA reads as TGCGCCAGCAGGCCAGCCGGGACAACCACCTACAATGAGCAGTTCTTC.

This clonotype was observed a single time. The CDR3 here is CSALIGATTDTQYF. CDR3 DNA: TGCAGCGCTCTCATAGGGGCGACAACAGATACGCAGTATTTT. J is TRBJ2-3 and V is TRBV29-1; D perhaps matches TRBD1 (5 bases). V lost 7 bases and J 3 bases, leaving 17 bases between the germline ends. The CDR3 sequence is 14 residues long. Germline CDR1 and CDR2: SQVTM and ANQGSEA.

This clonotype was counted a few times. V is TRBV4-2 and J is TRBJ2-4, with D possibly being TRBD2 (5 bases). There are 17 residues in the CDR3. CDR1 is LGHNA, CDR2 YNFKEQ, per germline. Trimming took 5 bases from V and 0 from J, leaving 17 bases between them. The CDR3 bases are TGTGCCAGCAGCTTGTCTTATAGGGAGCTAGCCAAAAACATTCAGTACTTC. The encoded protein is CASSLSYRELAKNIQYF.

This chain joins TRBV7-9 and TRBJ2-1; D not resolved. The CDR3 runs 11 residues. Trimming shortened V by 5 bases and J by 9 bases, and 8 bases separated the two germline ends. Per the germline V gene, CDR1 is SEHNR and CDR2 is FQNEAQ (reference sequence). The CDR3 DNA follows: TGTGCCAGCAGCACGTCGGCTGAGCAGTTCTTC. It translates to CASSTSAEQFF. Full variable domain (remainder filled in from reference TRBV7-9 and TRBJ2-1): DTGVSQNPRHKITKRGQNVTFRCDPISEHNRLYWYRQTLGQGPEFLTYFQNEAQLEKSRLLSDRFSAERPKGSFSTLEIQRTEQGDSAMYLCASSTSAEQFFGPGTRLTVL.

In this sample, this clonotype turned up a few times. This chain joins TRBV30 and TRBJ1-2; no reliable D call. Trimming pared 1 base from V and 4 bases from J, leaving 13 bases between. CDR1 is GTSNPN, CDR2 SVGIG, per germline (reference sequence). The CDR3 has 14 residues. The CDR3 coding sequence is TGTGCCTGGAGTGGTGGACTGATGGGCTATGGCTACACCTTC. It encodes CAWSGGLMGYGYTF. The variable domain in full, completed from reference TRBV30 and TRBJ1-2, reads SQTIHQWPATLVQPVGSPLSLECTVEGTSNPNLYWYRQAAGRGLQLLFYSVGIGQISSEVPQNLSASRPQDRQFILSSKKLLLSDSGFYLCAWSGGLMGYGYTFGSGTRLTVV.

The chain recombines TRBV10-3 with TRBJ2-5, with 12 bases fitting TRBD2. The CDR3 has 15 amino acids. The V segment lost 6 bases and the J segment 4 bases; nucleotides outside the gene matches: 6. The germline gives CDR1 ENHRY, CDR2 SYGVKD. The CDR3 region is CAIRPGLAGGETQYF. CDR3 DNA: TGTGCCATCAGACCGGGACTAGCGGGTGGAGAGACCCAGTACTTC.

This clonotype was seen a single time. The J gene is TRBJ2-3, the V gene TRBV30; TRBD2 is a possible D gene (7 bases). Germline lookup yields CDR1 GTSNPN and CDR2 SVGIG (reference sequence). The V end lost 7 bases, the J end lost 4 bases, and 18 bases lay between the germline ends. There are 14 residues in the CDR3. Written as DNA, the CDR3 is TGTGCCTCGTATCCAGGGGCGGGAGCAGATACGCAGTATTTT. Its protein product is CASYPGAGADTQYF.

The chain couples TRBV12-3 or TRBV12-4 to TRBJ1-5, with TRBD1 as a possible D gene (6 bases). This CDR3 comprises 15 residues. V gave up 5 bases and J gave up 5 bases, with 16 bases separating them. The CDR3 sequence is CASSPGTGIHQPQHF. The DNA for the CDR3 is TGTGCCAGCAGTCCGGGAACAGGGATTCATCAGCCCCAGCATTTT.

This chain joins TRBV29-1 and TRBJ1-1; D is possibly TRBD1 (5 bases). Looked up from germline, CDR1 is SQVTM and CDR2 is ANQGSEA. The CDR3 runs 12 residues. Trimming cost V 5 bases and J 1 base, with 8 bases left between them. DNA of the CDR3: TGCAGCGTTAACCAGGGGAACACTGAAGCTTTCTTT. It is translated as CSVNQGNTEAFF.

The chain combines TRBV2 with TRBJ1-5; a weak D match, TRBD1 (6 bases). The CDR3 consists of 16 residues. V shed 8 bases and J shed 2 bases, with 19 bases lying between them. From germline, CDR1 is SNHLY and CDR2 FYNNEI. CDR3 amino acids: CASSLSLQGGNQPQHF. The CDR3 DNA reads as TGTGCCAGCTCTTTATCCCTACAGGGTGGCAATCAGCCCCAGCATTTT.

This clonotype was seen just once. Its ends do not fully match the called genes, so a read error is possible. The chain has TRBV15 and TRBJ2-5; TRBD1 aligns across 8 bases. Germline-derived CDR1 and CDR2 are LNHNV and YYDKDF (reference sequence). The CDR3 contains 13 residues. The CDR3 region has the DNA TGTGCCGCCAGCAGACAGGGGAAGGAGACCCAGTACTTC. Residues: CAASRQGKETQYF. The full variable domain, in which reference TRBV15 and TRBJ2-5 provide the parts outside the CDR3, is DAMVIQNPRYQVTQFGKPVTLSCSQTLNHNVMYWYQQKSSQAPKLLFHYYDKDFNNEADTPDNFQSRRPNTSFCFLDIRSPGLGDTAMYLCAASRQGKETQYFGPGTRLLVL.

This clonotype appeared a single time. The chain couples TRBV11-1 to TRBJ2-5; D is unclear. The V end lost 1 base, the J end lost 4 bases, and 16 bases lay between the germline ends. Germline CDR1 reads SGHAT; CDR2 reads FQDESV (reference sequence). The CDR3 consists of 16 residues. The CDR3 DNA is TGTGCCAGCAGCTTAGGGGGTGGCCAACAAGGAGAGACCCAGTACTTC. Translated, it gives CASSLGGGQQGETQYF.

The chain uses TRBV29-1 and TRBJ1-2, with TRBD1 as a possible D gene (5 bases). The germline gives CDR1 SQVTM, CDR2 ANQGSEA. The CDR3 spans 12 residues. V was trimmed by 4 bases and J by 8 bases, leaving 14 bases between them. DNA of the CDR3: TGCAGCGTTGTGGGGGTCACGGACGGCTACACCTTC. Amino acid sequence: CSVVGVTDGYTF. The full variable domain, in which reference TRBV29-1 and TRBJ1-2 provide the parts outside the CDR3, is SAVISQKPSRDICQRGTSLTIQCQVDSQVTMMFWYRQQPGQSLTLIATANQGSEATYESGFVIDKFPISRPNLTFSTLTVSNMSPEDSSIYLCSVVGVTDGYTFGSGTRLTVV.

This clonotype was picked up a small number of times. In nucleotides, the CDR3 is TGCAGCGTTGAAGGGAGGGGATCCGGAGATACGCAGTATTTT. It translates to CSVEGRGSGDTQYF. The chain joins TRBV29-1 to TRBJ2-3; TRBD2 is a possible D gene (6 bases). The CDR3 runs 14 residues. CDR1 is SQVTM and CDR2 is ANQGSEA in the germline V gene. V was cut by 1 base and J by 5 bases, with 13 bases left in between.

V is TRBV21-1 and J is TRBJ1-1. TRBV21-1 has pseudogene status. This CDR3 region has 17 residues. CDR3 loop: CASSKDYEGSQNTEAFF. Written as DNA, the CDR3 is TGTGCCAGCAGCAAAGACTATGAGGGCTCCCAAAACACTGAAGCTTTCTTT.

This clonotype is a singleton in its sample. One end of the junction does not line up with germline, which may come from a read error. This chain uses TRBV29-1 with TRBJ2-1; D is unresolved. Per the germline V gene, CDR1 is SQVTM and CDR2 is ANQGSEA. The CDR3 is 14 residues long. The CDR3 DNA sequence: TGCAGCTCATTGGCAGGCGTCTCCTGCAATGAGCAGTTCTTC. Translating it yields CSSLAGVSCNEQFF.

The rearrangement links TRBV4-3 to TRBJ1-2, with TRBD1 as a possible D gene (5 bases). This CDR3 comprises 15 residues. V dropped 1 base and J dropped 3 bases, with 12 bases sitting between them. The germline gives CDR1 LGHNA, CDR2 YSLEER. The CDR3 protein is CASSQAGQGYYGYTF. The CDR3 bases are TGCGCCAGCAGCCAAGCCGGCCAGGGCTACTATGGCTACACCTTC.

This chain joins TRBV4-2 and TRBJ2-1; 8 bases fit TRBD2. CDR1 is LGHNA and CDR2 is YNFKEQ in the germline V gene. The length of the CDR3 is 16 residues. Unmatched junction bases numbered 9, after V lost 1 base and J lost 7 bases. The CDR3 DNA reads as TGTGCCAGCAGCCAAGGTCCGGGGGGGCGAGTGAATGAGCAGTTCTTC. Protein product: CASSQGPGGRVNEQFF.

About this clonotype itself: The junction departs from the called germline gene at one end, perhaps through a read error. The chain carries TRBV12-3 or TRBV12-4 and TRBJ2-1; D unresolved. The CDR3 contains 14 residues. The CDR3 sequence is CAGSLVAWFNEQFF. The CDR3 bases are TGTGCCGGCAGTTTAGTGGCATGGTTCAATGAGCAGTTCTTC.

The chain links TRBV6-5 to TRBJ2-3, with D perhaps TRBD1 or TRBD2 (6 bases each). V was shortened by 8 bases and J by 6 bases, with 18 bases between the two germline ends. CDR1 is MNHEY, CDR2 SVGAGI, per germline. The CDR3 loop spans 14 amino acids. DNA of the CDR3: TGTGCCAGCCACAAGGGGGGTCCCCCCGATACGCAGTATTTT. It translates to CASHKGGPPDTQYF.

The chain employs TRBV3-1 and TRBJ2-1; a weak D match, TRBD2 (6 bases). The CDR3 runs 15 residues. CDR1 and CDR2 from the germline V gene are LGHDT and YNNKEL (reference sequence). The V end lost 5 bases, the J end lost 1 base, and 12 bases lay between the germline ends. The chain's CDR3 is CASSGRRGSYNEQFF. The CDR3 region has the DNA TGTGCCAGCAGCGGACGGCGGGGTTCCTACAATGAGCAGTTCTTC.

The chain carries TRBV5-1 and TRBJ2-7; 11 positions match TRBD2. V gave up 0 bases and J gave up 5 bases; unmatched junction bases: 7. Germline CDR1 reads SGHRS; CDR2 reads YFSETQ. The CDR3 sequence is 16 residues long. DNA for the CDR3: TGCGCCAGCAGCTTGGCCCTAGCGGGGGGTTCTGACGAGCAGTACTTC. It yields the protein CASSLALAGGSDEQYF. Supplemented by reference TRBV5-1 and TRBJ2-7, the full variable domain reads KAGVTQTPRYLIKTRGQQVTLSCSPISGHRSVSWYQQTPGQGLQFLFEYFSETQRNKGNFPGRFSGRQFSNSRSEMNVSTLELGDSALYLCASSLALAGGSDEQYFGPGTRLTVT.

This sequence joins TRBV5-1 and TRBJ2-7; 9 positions agree with TRBD2. CDR1 and CDR2 (germline): SGHRS, YFSETQ. After removal of 0 bases from V and 2 bases from J, the junction contained 3 bases not matched to a gene. This CDR3 is built from 15 residues. In DNA, the CDR3 is TGCGCCAGCAGCTTGGCCCTAGCGGGAACCTACGAGCAGTACTTC. It is translated as CASSLALAGTYEQYF.

The genes are TRBV18 and TRBJ2-3; 7 bases are a match to TRBD1. V gave up 2 bases and J gave up 5 bases; unmatched junction bases: 7. The V gene's germline CDR1 is KGHSH and CDR2 LQKENI. This CDR3 is built from 15 residues. DNA of the CDR3: TGTGCCAGCTCACCAAGGAGACAGGGTCAAGATACGCAGTATTTT. Translating it yields CASSPRRQGQDTQYF.

The gene calls are TRBV3-1 and TRBJ1-6; weak D call: TRBD1 (6 bases). CDR1 and CDR2 from the germline V gene are LGHDT and YNNKEL (reference sequence). The CDR3 is 15 amino acids. V was clipped by 0 bases and J by 8 bases, with 11 bases between them. The CDR3 protein is CASSQESDSYSPLHF. The CDR3 DNA sequence: TGTGCCAGCAGCCAAGAGTCGGACAGTTATTCACCCCTCCACTTT.